These 3 T cell receptor beta chains share one sample of origin, sequenced in a study of cytomegalovirus exposure and HLA in healthy donors. PCR involved 60 Vbeta and 13 Jbeta primers. The protocol was immunoSEQ multiplex PCR, while the TCRdb copy is restricted to in-frame clones and leaves out a portion. In the table there are 130,000 to 150,000 clones, over 60% of which are singletons. The specimen sequenced was PBMCs. The receptor source for this set is a male donor in good health and CMV-seropositive.

This chain joins TRBV30 and TRBJ1-2; maybe TRBD1 (6 bases). This CDR3 is built from 11 residues. V lost 2 bases to trimming and J lost 8 bases, with 9 bases between them. CDR1 and CDR2 from the germline V gene are GTSNPN and SVGIG (reference sequence). For the CDR3, the DNA is TGTGCCTGGAGTCAGGGGTTGGGCTACACCTTC. It encodes CAWSQGLGYTF.

Concerning this clone itself: Other DNA variants within this sample encode the same CDR3. The J gene is TRBJ2-1, the V gene TRBV4-2, with TRBD2 identical over 12 bases. CDR1 and CDR2 from the germline V gene are LGHNA and YNFKEQ. V lost 0 bases to trimming and J lost 6 bases; unmatched junction nucleotides: 6. This CDR3 spans 17 amino acids. The CDR3, as DNA: TGTGCCAGCAGCCAAGAAGTAGGACTAGCGGGGATCAATGAGCAGTTCTTC. Encoded protein: CASSQEVGLAGINEQFF.

The chain recombines TRBV28 with TRBJ2-1; D is undetermined. Germline V gene lookup returns CDR1 MDHEN and CDR2 SYDVKM. The CDR3 is 16 amino acids. Trimming pared 5 bases from V and 0 bases from J, leaving 14 bases between. For the CDR3, the DNA is TGTGCCAGCAGTCCCGCCGGAGCCTCCTCCTACAATGAGCAGTTCTTC. It is translated as CASSPAGASSYNEQFF.